This record covers a single T cell receptor (beta chain). Its cognate antigen is unknown. V was clipped by 5 bases and J by 3 bases; unmatched bases: 5. This CDR3 has 14 residues. Germline lookup yields CDR1 MNHNS and CDR2 SASEGT. This record comes from a study of cytomegalovirus exposure and HLA in healthy donors. Findings of the study overall: Cytomegalovirus status was reportedly diagnosed by the classifier with high specificity and sensitivity.

Both 60 Vbeta primers and 13 Jbeta primers went into the PCR. Assay: immunoSEQ multiplex PCR; the TCRdb copy retains only in-frame clones and omits some. The sample lists approximately 110,000 clones; approximately 66% were seen once. The specimen was PBMCs. J is TRBJ2-7 and V is TRBV6-1, with TRBD1 matching over 9 bases. The sequence derives from a man aged 40-50 years in good health and CMV-seropositive. The CDR3 coding sequence is TGTGCCAGCAGTACTGACAGGGGGAGCTACGAGCAGTACTTC. Translated, it gives CASSTDRGSYEQYF.